What follows are 23 T cell receptor beta chains derived from one specimen sequenced in a study of blood T cell repertoires in COVID-19. Here immunoSEQ multiplex PCR was the method, and the copy in TCRdb shows in-frame clones only, minus some. The data contain 280,000 or so clones, around 89% of them singletons. Sample: PBMCs or T cells enriched from blood (not recorded which). These receptors were collected from a woman in her late teens or twenties with acute COVID-19.

The chain carries TRBV7-9 and TRBJ2-1; 13 nucleotides align to TRBD2. Trimming at V came to 0 bases and at J to 3 bases, leaving 5 bases not matched to a gene. CDR3 size: 18 residues. Germline V gene sequence: CDR1 SEHNR, CDR2 FQNEAQ (reference sequence). CDR3 DNA sequence: TGTGCCAGCAGCTTAGCGCGGACTAGCGGGAGCGTCTACAATGAGCAGTTCTTC. Translation: CASSLARTSGSVYNEQFF.

The chain combines TRBV9 with TRBJ1-2; the match to TRBD1 covers 7 bases. The CDR3 has 17 residues. Germline CDR1 and CDR2: SGDLS and YYNGEE. V trimming: 5 bases; J trimming: 8 bases; junction bases outside the gene matches: 21. For the CDR3, the DNA is TGTGCCAGCAGACGGGTCTCTACAGGGGTTGTTTATGGAGGCTACACCTTC. Its translation is CASRRVSTGVVYGGYTF.

In this sample, this clone turned up a few times. The chain carries TRBV4-3 and TRBJ2-1; 11 bases align to TRBD2. The J segment lost 8 bases and the V segment lost 3 bases, leaving 6 bases of the junction unmatched. The germline V gene encodes CDR1 LGHNA and CDR2 YSLEER. There are 15 residues in the CDR3. The chain's CDR3 is CASSQATSGSDEQFF. The CDR3 DNA sequence: TGCGCCAGCAGCCAGGCCACTAGCGGGAGTGATGAGCAGTTCTTC.

The chain joins TRBV21-1 to TRBJ1-2; TRBD1 is the table's D call and was not checked against the DNA. TRBV21-1 is a pseudogene. This CDR3 has 16 residues. CDR3 coding DNA: TGTGCCAGCAGCAAAGCCGGGACAGGATGTAACTGGGGCTACACCTTC. It is translated as CASSKAGTGCNWGYTF.

In regard to this clone: Different DNA sequences within this sample yield the same CDR3. The gene calls are TRBV5-1 and TRBJ2-1; TRBD2 matches at 11 bases. The J segment lost 0 bases and the V segment lost 4 bases, leaving 3 bases of the junction unmatched. This CDR3 is built from 16 residues. Per germline, CDR1 SGHRS and CDR2 YFSETQ. CDR3 region: CASSPTSGSSYNEQFF. CDR3 sequence (DNA): TGCGCCAGCAGCCCTACTAGCGGGAGCTCCTACAATGAGCAGTTCTTC.

This chain joins TRBV27 and TRBJ2-2; 14 bases fit TRBD2. The V gene's germline CDR1 is MNHEY and CDR2 SMNVEV (reference sequence). The junction had 6 bases not matched to a gene; V was cut back by 10 bases and J by 5 bases. The CDR3 is made up of 15 amino acids. CDR3 residues: CATGTSGRDTGELFF. As DNA, the CDR3 is TGTGCCACCGGGACTAGCGGGAGAGATACCGGGGAGCTGTTTTTT.

The rearrangement joins TRBV7-9 to TRBJ1-5, with D possibly TRBD1 on 5 matching bases. The CDR3 consists of 11 residues. The V end was cut by 6 bases, the J end by 9 bases, with 9 bases between. CDR1 is SEHNR, CDR2 FQNEAQ, per germline (reference sequence). The CDR3 sequence is CASSGQGPQHF. The CDR3 region has the DNA TGTGCCAGCAGTGGGCAGGGGCCCCAGCATTTT.

V gene TRBV5-1 combines with J gene TRBJ1-1; 8 bases line up with TRBD1. V was clipped by 3 bases and J by 4 bases; unmatched bases: 11. Per germline, CDR1 SGHRS and CDR2 YFSETQ. This CDR3 region has 16 residues. Written as DNA, the CDR3 is TGCGCCAGCAGCTCCAGACAGGGGCGACTCGGCACTGAAGCTTTCTTT. It encodes CASSSRQGRLGTEAFF.

The genes are TRBV18 and TRBJ1-1, with TRBD1 as a possible D gene (5 bases). CDR1 and CDR2 (germline): KGHSH, LQKENI. Trimming took 3 bases from V and 4 from J, leaving 15 bases between them. This CDR3 has 15 amino acids. For the CDR3, the DNA is TGTGCCAGCTCACCTTTGGGGCGCGGAACCACTGAAGCTTTCTTT. The encoded protein is CASSPLGRGTTEAFF. The full variable domain, with the rest looked up from reference TRBV18 and TRBJ1-1, is NAGVMQNPRHLVRRRGQEARLRCSPMKGHSHVYWYRQLPEEGLKFMVYLQKENIIDESGMPKERFSAEFPKEGPSILRIQQVVRGDSAAYFCASSPLGRGTTEAFFGQGTRLTVV.

The V and J genes are TRBV28 and TRBJ2-1, with 7 bases that match TRBD2. V was pared by 6 bases and J by 4 bases, with 12 bases of the junction left unmatched. Germline CDR1 MDHEN, CDR2 SYDVKM. This CDR3 spans 16 amino acids. The CDR3 DNA is TGTGCCAGCAGATTCGGGAGGAGGGGCCCGTACAATGAGCAGTTCTTC. Translated, it gives CASRFGRRGPYNEQFF.

The rearrangement joins TRBV19 to TRBJ1-5, with a weak D call TRBD1 (5 bases). CDR1 is LNHDA and CDR2 is SQIVND in the germline V gene (reference sequence). This CDR3 contains 15 residues. V shed 7 bases and J shed 1 base, with 14 bases lying between them. The CDR3 nucleotides are TGTGCCAGTAACGGCCCGGGGGGGAGCAATCAGCCCCAGCATTTT. It encodes CASNGPGGSNQPQHF.

The chain links TRBV11-2 to TRBJ2-1; 9 nucleotides line up with TRBD2. CDR3 length: 16 amino acids. The germline CDR1 and CDR2 sequences are SGHAT and FQNNGV. Trimming at V came to 2 bases and at J to 5 bases, leaving 7 bases not matched to a gene. The chain's CDR3 is CASSLFISGRNNEQFF. CDR3 bases: TGTGCCAGCAGCTTATTTATCAGCGGGAGGAACAATGAGCAGTTCTTC.

This sequence joins TRBV7-9 and TRBJ1-6, with D perhaps matching TRBD1 (6 bases). The CDR3 contains 13 residues. V was clipped by 3 bases and J by 7 bases, with 7 bases between them. The germline V gene has CDR1 SEHNR and CDR2 FQNEAQ (reference sequence). This chain's CDR3 is CASSFDRNSPLHF. The CDR3 DNA follows: TGTGCCAGCAGCTTCGACAGGAATTCACCCCTCCACTTT. Full variable domain (rest looked up from reference TRBV7-9 and TRBJ1-6): DTGVSQNPRHKITKRGQNVTFRCDPISEHNRLYWYRQTLGQGPEFLTYFQNEAQLEKSRLLSDRFSAERPKGSFSTLEIQRTEQGDSAMYLCASSFDRNSPLHFGNGTRLTVT.

The chain combines TRBV7-2 with TRBJ2-7; 8 positions agree with TRBD2. In germline, CDR1 is SGHTA, CDR2 FQGNSA. The CDR3 extends over 16 amino acids. The ends lost 2 bases at V and 5 bases at J; junction bases unmatched: 11. The CDR3 protein is CASSLRLAGGTHEQYF. In DNA form, the CDR3 reads TGTGCCAGCAGCTTAAGGCTCGCGGGAGGAACCCACGAGCAGTACTTC.

The chain is built from TRBV27 and TRBJ2-3, with D possibly TRBD2 on 6 matching bases. V gave up 6 bases and J gave up 8 bases, with 15 bases separating them. Germline CDR1 MNHEY, CDR2 SMNVEV (reference sequence). This CDR3 is 13 amino acids long. The CDR3: CASRARDFRTQYF. CDR3 bases: TGTGCCAGCAGAGCCCGGGACTTTCGTACGCAGTATTTT.

The chain combines TRBV10-3 with TRBJ2-1, with 11 bases fitting TRBD2. CDR3 length: 16 amino acids. J gave up 5 bases and V 0 bases, and 3 bases lay outside the gene matches. Looked up from germline, CDR1 is ENHRY and CDR2 is SYGVKD. CDR3 protein: CAISESTSGTDNEQFF. In nucleotides, the CDR3 is TGTGCCATCAGTGAGTCGACTAGCGGGACTGACAATGAGCAGTTCTTC.

The J gene is TRBJ2-7, the V gene TRBV18, with 8 bases fitting TRBD1. Looked up from germline, CDR1 is KGHSH and CDR2 is LQKENI. V was pared by 3 bases and J by 0 bases, with 4 bases of the junction left unmatched. The CDR3 extends over 15 amino acids. DNA of the CDR3: TGTGCCAGCTCACCCGGACAGGGAGGCTCCTACGAGCAGTACTTC. It codes for CASSPGQGGSYEQYF.

This chain joins TRBV24-1 and TRBJ1-2, with 8 bases matching TRBD1. Germline CDR1 is KGHDR and CDR2 is SFDVKD. The CDR3 contains 15 residues. Trimming removed 6 bases from V and 7 bases from J; junction bases left unmatched: 12. CDR3 loop: CATSKGAQGVAGYTF. CDR3 nucleotide sequence: TGTGCCACCAGTAAGGGGGCACAGGGGGTAGCTGGCTACACCTTC.

The chain couples TRBV19 to TRBJ2-5; 10 bases map to TRBD1. V gave up 5 bases and J gave up 2 bases; unmatched junction bases: 2. In germline, CDR1 is LNHDA, CDR2 SQIVND (reference sequence). This CDR3 spans 14 amino acids. CDR3 sequence: CASSPDRGQETQYF. The CDR3 bases are TGTGCCAGTAGTCCGGACAGGGGGCAAGAGACCCAGTACTTC.

V gene TRBV7-9 combines with J gene TRBJ2-2; maybe TRBD1 (5 bases). V was trimmed by 6 bases and J by 3 bases, leaving 5 bases between them. Germline values: CDR1 SEHNR, CDR2 FQNEAQ (reference sequence). This CDR3 spans 12 amino acids. The CDR3 DNA reads TGTGCCAGCAGACAGGACACCGGGGAGCTGTTTTTT. Translation gives CASRQDTGELFF.

This clone was detected only once. V usage is TRBV19 and J usage is TRBJ1-5; D is possibly TRBD1 (6 bases). This CDR3 has 16 amino acids. The V gene lost 3 bases and the J gene lost 0 bases, with 12 bases spanning the gap. Germline V lookup: CDR1 LNHDA, CDR2 SQIVND (reference sequence). The CDR3 is CASSIPTGPSNQPQHF. Here the CDR3 DNA reads TGTGCCAGTAGTATCCCGACAGGACCTAGCAATCAGCCCCAGCATTTT.

The V gene is TRBV7-9, the J gene TRBJ2-5; 9 bases map to TRBD2. In germline, CDR1 is SEHNR, CDR2 FQNEAQ (reference sequence). CDR3 length equals 16 residues. The junction had 4 bases not matched to a gene; V was cut back by 1 base and J by 1 base. CDR3 sequence (DNA): TGTGCCAGCAGCTTAGTCCTAGCGGGGATCCAAGAGACCCAGTACTTC. Protein product: CASSLVLAGIQETQYF. Full variable domain (remainder filled in from reference TRBV7-9 and TRBJ2-5): DTGVSQNPRHKITKRGQNVTFRCDPISEHNRLYWYRQTLGQGPEFLTYFQNEAQLEKSRLLSDRFSAERPKGSFSTLEIQRTEQGDSAMYLCASSLVLAGIQETQYFGPGTRLLVL.

This clone was counted a single time. The rearrangement joins TRBV7-8 to TRBJ1-2; TRBD1 agrees at 9 bases. This CDR3 spans 15 amino acids. Looked up from germline, CDR1 is SGHVS and CDR2 is FQNEAQ. V gave up 5 bases and J gave up 0 bases; unmatched junction bases: 4. CDR3 amino acids: CASSRDRAANYGYTF. The CDR3 DNA is TGTGCCAGCAGCCGGGACAGGGCGGCTAACTATGGCTACACCTTC.